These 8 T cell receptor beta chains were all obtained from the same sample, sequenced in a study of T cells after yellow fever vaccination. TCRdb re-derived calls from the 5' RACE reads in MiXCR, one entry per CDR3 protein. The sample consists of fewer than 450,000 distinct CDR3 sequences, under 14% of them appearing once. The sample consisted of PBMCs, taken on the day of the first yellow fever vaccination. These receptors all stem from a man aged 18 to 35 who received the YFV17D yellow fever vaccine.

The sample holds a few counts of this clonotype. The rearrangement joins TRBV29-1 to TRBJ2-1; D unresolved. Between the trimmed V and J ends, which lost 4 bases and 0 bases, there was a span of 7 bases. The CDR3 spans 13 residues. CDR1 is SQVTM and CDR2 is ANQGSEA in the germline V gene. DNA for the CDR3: TGCAGCGTTGGGGCAGACTCCTACAATGAGCAGTTCTTC. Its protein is CSVGADSYNEQFF.

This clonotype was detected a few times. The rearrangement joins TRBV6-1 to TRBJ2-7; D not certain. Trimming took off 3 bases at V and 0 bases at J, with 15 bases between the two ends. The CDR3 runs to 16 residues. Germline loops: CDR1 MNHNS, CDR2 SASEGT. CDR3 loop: CASSDPDLRSSYEQYV. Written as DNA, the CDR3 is TGTGCCAGCAGTGACCCGGATCTAAGGAGCTCCTACGAGCAGTACGTC.

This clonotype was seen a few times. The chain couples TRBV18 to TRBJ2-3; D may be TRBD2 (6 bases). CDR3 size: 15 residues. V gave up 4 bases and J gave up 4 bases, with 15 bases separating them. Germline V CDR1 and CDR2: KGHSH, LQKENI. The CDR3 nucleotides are TGTGCCAGCTCACACCGGGACTCGCTTCCAGATACGCAGTATTTT. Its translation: CASSHRDSLPDTQYF.

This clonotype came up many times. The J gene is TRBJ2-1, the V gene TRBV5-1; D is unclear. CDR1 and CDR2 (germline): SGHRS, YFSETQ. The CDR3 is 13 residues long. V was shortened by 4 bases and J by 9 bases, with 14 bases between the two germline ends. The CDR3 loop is CASSRVLVGEQFF. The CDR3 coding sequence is TGCGCCAGCAGCCGTGTTCTAGTGGGTGAGCAGTTCTTC.

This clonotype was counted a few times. DNA for the CDR3: TGTGCCAGCAGTAGGACTCCGCCTGGCGAGCAGTACGTC. Amino acids: CASSRTPPGEQYV. The chain combines TRBV28 with TRBJ2-7, with D tentatively TRBD2 (5 bases). CDR1 is MDHEN, CDR2 SYDVKM, per germline. This CDR3 spans 13 amino acids. V shed 5 bases and J shed 6 bases, with 14 bases lying between them.

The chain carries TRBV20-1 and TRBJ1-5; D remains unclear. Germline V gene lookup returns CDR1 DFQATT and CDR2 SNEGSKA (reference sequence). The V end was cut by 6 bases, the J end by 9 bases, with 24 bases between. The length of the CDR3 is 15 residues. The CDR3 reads CSATSPPRAALPQHF. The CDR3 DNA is TGCAGTGCCACGTCGCCCCCTAGGGCAGCCTTGCCCCAGCATTTT.

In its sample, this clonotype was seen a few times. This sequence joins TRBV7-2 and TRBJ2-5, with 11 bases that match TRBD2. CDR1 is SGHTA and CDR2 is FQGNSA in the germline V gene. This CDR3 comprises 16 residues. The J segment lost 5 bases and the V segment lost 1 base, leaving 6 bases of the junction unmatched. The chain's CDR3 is CASSLVVAGGLETQYF. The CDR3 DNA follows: TGTGCCAGCAGCTTAGTGGTAGCGGGGGGGCTGGAGACCCAGTACTTC.

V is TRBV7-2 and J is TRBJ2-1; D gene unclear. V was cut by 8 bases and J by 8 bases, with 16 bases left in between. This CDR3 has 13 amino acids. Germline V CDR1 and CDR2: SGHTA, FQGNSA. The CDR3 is CASHTNTGYEQFF. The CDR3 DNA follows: TGTGCCAGCCATACTAACACGGGCTATGAGCAGTTCTTC.